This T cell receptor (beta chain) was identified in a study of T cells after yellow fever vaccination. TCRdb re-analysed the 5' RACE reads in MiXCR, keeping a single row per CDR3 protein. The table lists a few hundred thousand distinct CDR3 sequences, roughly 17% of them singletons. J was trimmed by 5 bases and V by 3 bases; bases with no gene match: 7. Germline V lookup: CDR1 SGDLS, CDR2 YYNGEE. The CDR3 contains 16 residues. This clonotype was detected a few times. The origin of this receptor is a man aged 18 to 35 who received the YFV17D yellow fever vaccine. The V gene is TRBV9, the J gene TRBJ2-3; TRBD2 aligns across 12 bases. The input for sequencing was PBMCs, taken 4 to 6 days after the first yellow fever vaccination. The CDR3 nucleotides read TGTGCCAGCAGCGGTACCGGGACTAGCGGGCTAGATACGCAGTATTTT. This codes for CASSGTGTSGLDTQYF.